This passage covers 3 T cell receptor beta chains from one sample sequenced in a study of blood T cell repertoires in COVID-19. Using immunoSEQ multiplex PCR, the repertoire was profiled, and TCRdb retains in-frame clones only, with some absent. The sample lists a few hundred thousand clones, 70% to 90% seen once, with under 2.5% in the top ten. The sequencing input was PBMCs or T cells enriched from blood (not recorded which). The origin of the receptors is a woman aged 45-59 years who had recovered from COVID-19.

The V gene is TRBV29-1, the J gene TRBJ2-7; tentatively, D is TRBD2 (6 bases). V was pared by 7 bases and J by 2 bases, with 18 bases between. This CDR3 spans 14 amino acids. In germline, CDR1 is SQVTM, CDR2 ANQGSEA. CDR3 DNA: TGCAGCGGACTCGCCGGGACTGGAGCCTACGAGCAGTACTTC. Its translation: CSGLAGTGAYEQYF.

The V and J genes are TRBV7-6 and TRBJ2-3, with 9 bases matching TRBD2. Germline trimming cut 1 base from V and 2 bases from J; bases unmatched to any gene: 10. Germline V gene data show CDR1 as SGHVS and CDR2 as FNYEAQ. The CDR3 is 18 amino acids. CDR3 nucleotide sequence: TGTGCCAGCAGCTTAGGTTCTAGCGGGAATCGTTTCACAGATACGCAGTATTTT. Translated: CASSLGSSGNRFTDTQYF.

This chain joins TRBV10-3 and TRBJ2-1, with TRBD2 matching over 8 bases. This CDR3 is 14 amino acids long. Germline trimming cut 6 bases from V and 3 bases from J; bases unmatched to any gene: 4. Germline V gene sequence: CDR1 ENHRY, CDR2 SYGVKD. This CDR3 is CAIRSGSHYNEQFF. The CDR3 coding sequence is TGTGCCATCAGGAGCGGGAGTCACTACAATGAGCAGTTCTTC.